This TCR beta chain emerged from a study of blood T cell repertoires in COVID-19. Recruitment covered about 25 US areas and drew participants whose ages spanned roughly 18 to 89 years. Cohort assignment relied on participant-reported clinical history. What the recovered Cohort 3 donors had was two negative PCRs, clearance, or symptom resolution. Trimming removed 0 bases at V and 4 bases at J, with 12 bases between. Germline values: CDR1 LNHNV, CDR2 YYDKDF (reference sequence). The CDR3 runs 15 residues. TCRdb keeps only in-frame clones here, not all; method: immunoSEQ multiplex PCR. The sample lists approximately 310,000 clones, approximately 83% occurring once.

This chain joins TRBV15 and TRBJ2-5; possibly TRBD2 for D (6 bases). The clonotype was recovered from a man aged 25-45 years who had recovered from COVID-19. The sequenced sample consisted of PBMCs or T cells enriched from blood (not recorded which). CDR3 in DNA: TGTGCCACCAGCAGAGACCGGGGGTTTGGAGAGACCCAGTACTTC. This sequence encodes CATSRDRGFGETQYF.